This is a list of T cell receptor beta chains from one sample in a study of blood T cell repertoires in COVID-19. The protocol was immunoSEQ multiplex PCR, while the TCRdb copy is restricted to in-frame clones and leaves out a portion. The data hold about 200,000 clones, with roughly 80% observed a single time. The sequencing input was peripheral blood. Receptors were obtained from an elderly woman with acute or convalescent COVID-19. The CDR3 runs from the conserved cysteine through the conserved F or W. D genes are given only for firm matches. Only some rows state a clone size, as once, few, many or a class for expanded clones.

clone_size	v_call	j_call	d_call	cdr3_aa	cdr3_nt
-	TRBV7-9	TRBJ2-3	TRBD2	CASSPGLAAGGDTQYF	TGTGCCAGCAGCCCCGGACTAGCTGCCGGGGGAGATACGCAGTATTTT
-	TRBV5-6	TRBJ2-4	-	CASSSGFLDYGDIQYF	TGTGCCAGCAGCTCCGGTTTTTTGGACTACGGGGACATTCAGTACTTC
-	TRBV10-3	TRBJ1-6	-	CAITARGADSPLHF	TGTGCCATCACTGCGCGGGGGGCCGATTCACCCCTCCACTTT
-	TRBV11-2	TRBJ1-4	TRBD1	CASSWTGMDEKLFF	TGTGCCAGCAGCTGGACAGGGATGGATGAAAAACTGTTTTTT
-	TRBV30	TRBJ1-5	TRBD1	CAWRRTGDNQPQHF	TGTGCCTGGAGGAGGACAGGGGACAATCAGCCCCAGCATTTT
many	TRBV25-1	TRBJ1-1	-	CASQFQGFAEAFF	TGTGCCAGCCAGTTCCAGGGTTTCGCTGAAGCTTTCTTT
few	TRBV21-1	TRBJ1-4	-	CASSKGTVANEKLFF	TGTGCCAGCAGCAAAGGGACAGTGGCTAATGAAAAACTGTTTTTT
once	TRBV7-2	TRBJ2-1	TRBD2	CASSLSSSGGARYNEQFF	TGTGCCAGCAGCTTAAGCTCTAGCGGGGGGGCCCGGTACAATGAGCAGTTCTTC
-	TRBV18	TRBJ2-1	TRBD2	CASSRAAGGTTDEQFF	TGTGCCAGCTCACGAGCGGCGGGGGGCACCACGGATGAGCAGTTCTTC
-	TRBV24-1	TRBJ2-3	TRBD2	CAIRAGGPTDTQYF	TGTGCCATCCGGGCGGGGGGACCCACAGATACGCAGTATTTT
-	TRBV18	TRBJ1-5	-	CASSPPSGDNSNQPQHF	TGTGCCAGCTCACCACCTTCGGGGGATAATAGCAATCAGCCCCAGCATTTT
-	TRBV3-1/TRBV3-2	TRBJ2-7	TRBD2	CASRGTSGGNEQYF	TGTGCCAGCAGGGGGACTAGCGGGGGTAACGAGCAGTACTTC
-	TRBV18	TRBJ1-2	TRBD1	CASSPTPGQGGYGYTF	TGTGCCAGCTCACCTACCCCTGGACAGGGTGGATATGGCTACACCTTC
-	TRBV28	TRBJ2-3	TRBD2	CASSLPSGASTDTQYF	TGTGCCAGCAGTCTCCCCAGCGGGGCCAGCACAGATACGCAGTATTTT
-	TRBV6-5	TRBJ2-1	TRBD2	CASRAGLATNEQFF	TGTGCCAGCAGGGCGGGACTAGCGACAAATGAGCAGTTCTTC
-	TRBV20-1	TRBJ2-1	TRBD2	CSASTSGNNNEQFF	TGCAGTGCTAGTACTAGCGGGAACAACAATGAGCAGTTCTTC
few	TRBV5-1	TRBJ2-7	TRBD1	CASSPQPGQGVAEQYF	TGCGCCAGCAGCCCTCAACCGGGACAGGGGGTTGCCGAGCAGTACTTC
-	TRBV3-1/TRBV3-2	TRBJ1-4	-	CASSQAPATNEKLFF	TGTGCCAGCAGCCAGGCTCCCGCAACTAATGAAAAACTGTTTTTT
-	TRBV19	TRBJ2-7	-	CASSGGRSGEQYF	TGTGCCAGTAGTGGGGGGAGATCCGGCGAGCAGTACTTC
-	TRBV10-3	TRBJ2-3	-	CAISDGPSTDTQYF	TGTGCCATCAGTGATGGGCCGAGCACAGATACGCAGTATTTT
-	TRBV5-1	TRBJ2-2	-	CASSLAPGSEDGELFF	TGCGCCAGCAGCTTGGCTCCAGGGTCGGAAGACGGGGAGCTGTTTTTT
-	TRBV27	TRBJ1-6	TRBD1	CASSVTGTGGSSPLHF	TGTGCCAGCAGTGTGACCGGGACAGGGGGCAGTTCACCCCTCCACTTT